This T cell receptor beta chain emerged from a study of vaccination effects on CD4 cells after COVID-19 (dated by TCRdb to between 2021 and 2024). About the study as a whole: Post-vaccine samples across the study were collected a median of 72 days after the second dose, with a range of 14 to 241. In both COVID-19 convalescent patients and infection-naive vaccine recipients, the study compared SARS-CoV-2 spike-specific CD4+ TCR repertoires from before mRNA vaccination with those from after it. The full study included approximately nine COVID-19 convalescent patients and a few SARS-CoV-2-naive healthy vaccine recipients. The Oncomine TCR Beta short-read assay on an Illumina iSeq 100 was used to sequence cultures from other donors in the study.

Library preparation used the immunoSEQ multiplex PCR assay. TCR beta CDR3 sequencing was performed on DNA from the cultured, isolated CD4+ T cells. The original pipeline was this. Non-productive TCR sequences were removed, reads were trimmed to the CDR3 region, and CDR3s of at least 7 amino acids were retained. The MANAFEST web app was used to pick out antigen-specific clonotypes by comparing their expansion in peptide wells with that in reference cultures. For clones to be considered positive, expansion at FDR<0.05 versus reference and all other wells, an odds ratio above 5, and a frequency above 0.1% in two replicate wells were required. Clonotypes significantly expanded in SARS-CoV-2 spike wells and in at least one common cold coronavirus spike condition were defined as cross-reactive. CDR3 similarity was assessed by Levenshtein distance using the stringdist R package, and unrooted trees were constructed with ape in R 3.6.1. This is the immuneACCESS table as TCRdb keeps it, with only in-frame sequences that have V and J called. A part of the clones is gone; compared with another copy, unresolved V genes explain less than half, and the rest is unexplained. V and J calls and clone size are as listed in that table; D and trimming were resolved from the DNA. Within this sample are roughly 71,000 clones, with less than 80% of them counted one time only. About 0.91% of the sample goes to the ten largest clones.

Remarks on this clone: Its antigen is currently not known. Nothing much larger sits one base from this clone, and base qualities are not available.

Overall results and qualifications from the work: In healthy vaccine recipients, vaccine-induced clones were almost all SARS-CoV-2 mono-reactive, with only 1 of 255 cross-reactive with common cold coronaviruses. Both infection-induced and vaccine-induced clones contracted markedly at late post-vaccination timepoints, which is consistent with waning T cell responses. Limitations of the study were the small number of convalescent patients and the absence of early post-infection timepoints.

To identify antigen-specific CD4+ T cell clonotypes by their expansion, the ViraFEST assay first stimulated PBMC with viral peptide pools and then applied TCR sequencing. After 10 to 11 days of culture, CD4+ T cells were isolated with the EasySep CD4+ T cell isolation kit. Two doses of either the BNT162b2 or the mRNA-1273 mRNA SARS-CoV-2 vaccine were administered to participants. None of the healthy vaccine recipients had a prior SARS-CoV-2 infection, which was confirmed by nucleocapsid antibody tests that came back negative both before and after vaccination. Each well held two million PBMC cultured in IMDM containing roughly 4.9% human AB serum, roughly 9.6 IU/ml IL-2 and gentamicin, along with around 11 ug/ml peptides. Half of the culture medium was replaced with fresh IL-2-containing medium on days 3 and 7. Unless noted otherwise, every peptide stimulation condition was grown in triplicate wells. PBMC were separated from whole blood using Ficoll-Paque Plus gradient centrifugation and were then either cryopreserved at -140C or used fresh. The spike proteins of SARS-CoV-2 and of the common cold coronaviruses HCoV-NL63, HCoV-OC43 and HCoV-229E were spanned by overlapping peptide pools. The QIAamp micro DNA kit was used to extract genomic DNA from the cultured CD4+ T cells.

V is pared back by 0 bases and J by 1 base, with 11 bases lying between the germline termini. The CDR3 sequence holds 16 residues, the cysteine and phenylalanine included. Only CDR3 DNA is held: 48 bases, read in frame from base 1. CDR1 and CDR2 were assigned from the germline V gene as SGHRS and YFSETQ. Here the chain combines TRBV5-1 and TRBJ2-1, with the D segment identity uncertain. The sequences come from CD4+ T cells from PBMCs cultured with HCoV-OC43 spike peptides, collected after COVID-19 vaccination. Sample cell subset or site, as interpreted from the label and publication: HCoV-OC43 spike overlapping peptide pool stimulation. The sequence derives from a human donor who received a COVID-19 vaccine. In nucleotides, the sequence is TGCGCCAGCAGCTTGGTGGTACACTTGTCCTACAATGAGCAGTTCTTC. Its protein is CASSLVVHLSYNEQFF.